Presented here are 12 T cell receptor beta chains from one specimen sequenced in a study of blood T cell repertoires in COVID-19. TCRdb's copy holds only in-frame clones and misses some; the assay was immunoSEQ multiplex PCR. The sample holds 200,000 to 250,000 clones; 84% are singletons and the top ten take under 1.5%. Sequencing was done on a sample of peripheral blood. These receptors came from a middle-aged woman who had recovered from COVID-19.

V is TRBV19 and J is TRBJ1-4, with D hard to call. The CDR3 is made up of 13 amino acids. Germline V lookup: CDR1 LNHDA, CDR2 SQIVND (reference sequence). V was trimmed by 5 bases and J by 13 bases, leaving 17 bases between them. The CDR3 nucleotides read TGTGCCAGTAGTCCCCAAGGTGGGCAAGGACTGTTTTTT. This gives the protein CASSPQGGQGLFF.

This sequence joins TRBV7-9 and TRBJ2-5; 10 bases are shared with TRBD1. The V segment lost 0 bases and the J segment 6 bases; nucleotides outside the gene matches: 4. Germline V gene sequence: CDR1 SEHNR, CDR2 FQNEAQ (reference sequence). The CDR3 contains 15 residues. The DNA for the CDR3 is TGTGCCAGCAGCTTAGCTGGGGACAGGGGAAAGACCCAGTACTTC. This encodes CASSLAGDRGKTQYF. The whole variable domain, filled in from reference TRBV7-9 and TRBJ2-5, reads DTGVSQNPRHKITKRGQNVTFRCDPISEHNRLYWYRQTLGQGPEFLTYFQNEAQLEKSRLLSDRFSAERPKGSFSTLEIQRTEQGDSAMYLCASSLAGDRGKTQYFGPGTRLLVL.

This chain connects TRBV7-2 to TRBJ2-3; D not certain. CDR1 and CDR2 from the germline V gene are SGHTA and FQGNSA. The CDR3 runs to 13 residues. Trimming took off 1 base at V and 4 bases at J, with 6 bases between the two ends. The CDR3 loop is CASSLVGPDTQYF. As DNA, the CDR3 is TGTGCCAGCAGCTTAGTCGGTCCAGATACGCAGTATTTT.

This clone appeared a single time. V is TRBV9 and J is TRBJ1-1; maybe TRBD1 (5 bases). The CDR3 sequence is 14 residues long. Trimming left V 6 bases short and J 5 bases short, with 17 bases between. CDR1 is SGDLS, CDR2 YYNGEE, per germline. Here the CDR3 DNA reads TGTGCCAGCAACCGATTCACTGGGGGGACTGAAGCTTTCTTT. It translates to CASNRFTGGTEAFF. The whole variable domain, filled in from reference TRBV9 and TRBJ1-1, reads DSGVTQTPKHLITATGQRVTLRCSPRSGDLSVYWYQQSLDQGLQFLIQYYNGEERAKGNILERFSAQQFPDLHSELNLSSLELGDSALYFCASNRFTGGTEAFFGQGTRLTVV.

This chain connects TRBV12-2 to TRBJ1-5. TRBV12-2 is described as a pseudogene. The CDR3 is made up of 18 amino acids. The CDR3 loop is CASRLGWPNEGGDQPQHF. The DNA of the CDR3 is TGTGCAAGTCGCTTAGGATGGCCGAATGAAGGCGGGGATCAGCCCCAGCATTTT.

The gene calls are TRBV27 and TRBJ2-5; 8 nucleotides agree with TRBD1. Trimming at V came to 5 bases and at J to 4 bases, leaving 12 bases not matched to a gene. CDR3 length: 16 residues. Looked up from germline, CDR1 is MNHEY and CDR2 is SMNVEV (reference sequence). Written as DNA, the CDR3 is TGTGCCAGCAGTCCTCGGACAGGGTATACCTTAGAGACCCAGTACTTC. This gives the protein CASSPRTGYTLETQYF.

The chain couples TRBV7-9 to TRBJ1-4; D uncertain. CDR1 and CDR2 (germline): SEHNR, FQNEAQ (reference sequence). V lost 1 base and J 3 bases, leaving 9 bases between the germline ends. CDR3 size: 15 residues. The CDR3 protein is CASSLGSGSNEKLFF. CDR3 sequence (DNA): TGTGCCAGCAGCTTAGGTTCGGGATCTAATGAAAAACTGTTTTTT.

The chain is built from TRBV6-5 and TRBJ2-3, with a possible D match to TRBD1 (5 bases). This CDR3 has 14 residues. V was shortened by 8 bases and J by 6 bases, with 18 bases between the two germline ends. CDR1 is MNHEY and CDR2 is SVGAGI in the germline V gene. The CDR3 DNA follows: TGTGCCAGCTACGAGACAAGGTCAGGGGATACGCAGTATTTT. As protein: CASYETRSGDTQYF.

The chain links TRBV3-1 (or the pseudogene TRBV3-2) to TRBJ1-6; D gene unclear. The CDR3 has 16 amino acids. The germline CDR1 and CDR2 sequences are LGHDT and YNNKEL (reference sequence). V lost 1 base and J lost 14, with 21 bases in between. CDR3 sequence (DNA): TGTGCCAGCAGCCAAGCGGTTGGGCCGCCGCCGACCGCCCTCCACTTT. It yields the protein CASSQAVGPPPTALHF.

V usage is TRBV19 and J usage is TRBJ1-4; D is uncertain. V was shortened by 3 bases and J by 0 bases, with 11 bases between the two germline ends. The CDR3 runs to 16 residues. The V gene's germline CDR1 is LNHDA and CDR2 SQIVND (reference sequence). The CDR3 here is CASSIGRMATNEKLFF. The CDR3 DNA follows: TGTGCCAGTAGTATCGGCAGGATGGCAACTAATGAAAAACTGTTTTTT.

V gene TRBV28 combines with J gene TRBJ2-7; 7 nucleotides agree with TRBD1. J was trimmed by 3 bases and V by 3 bases; bases with no gene match: 5. The CDR3 is made up of 14 amino acids. CDR1 and CDR2 (germline): MDHEN, SYDVKM. CDR3 sequence: CASSFRDSYYEQYF. The CDR3 coding sequence is TGTGCCAGCAGTTTCCGGGACAGTTACTACGAGCAGTACTTC.

The rearrangement links TRBV27 to TRBJ1-4; D ambiguous. The CDR3 consists of 15 residues. CDR1 is MNHEY, CDR2 SMNVEV, per germline (reference sequence). V gave up 0 bases and J gave up 6 bases, with 11 bases separating them. The DNA of the CDR3 is TGTGCCAGCAGTTTATCGCGCCAGGCCCATGAAAAACTGTTTTTT. Translation: CASSLSRQAHEKLFF.